Listed below are T cell receptor beta chains from one sample, sequenced in a study of T cells in Graves' hyperthyroidism and ophthalmopathy. TCRdb ran MiXCR on the multiplex PCR reads and lists one entry per CDR3 protein. The sample has about 360,000 distinct CDR3 sequences, approximately 19% seen once; the top ten hold 3% to 4%. Material for sequencing was blood. The receptor source for this set is a woman aged 18-35 years with Graves' hyperthyroidism. Both conserved end residues are part of each CDR3. A D gene is named only where the DNA matches it firmly. The listing skips clone size in some rows; elsewhere it reads once, few, many or a size class.

TRBV11-2	.	TRBJ2-7	TRBD2	CASSLPRTSGDYEQYF	TGTGCCAGCAGCTTACCCCGGACTAGCGGGGACTACGAGCAGTACTTC
TRBV6-1	.	TRBJ2-5	.	CASSARVGETQYF	TGTGCCAGCAGTGCCAGGGTCGGCGAGACCCAGTACTTC
TRBV2	.	TRBJ1-6	.	CASRTIEGPPSAPLHF	TGTGCCAGCAGGACCATTGAGGGGCCGCCCTCGGCACCCCTCCACTTT
TRBV19	many	TRBJ2-3	.	CASSFGWGSTDTQYF	TGTGCCAGTAGTTTCGGTTGGGGTAGCACAGATACGCAGTATTTT
TRBV12-3/TRBV12-4	.	TRBJ2-7	TRBD2	CASSLSGLAGIEQYF	TGTGCCAGCAGTTTGTCGGGACTAGCGGGGATCGAGCAGTACTTC
TRBV29-1	many	TRBJ2-3	TRBD1	CSASLQGDADTQYF	TGCAGCGCCTCGCTACAGGGGGACGCAGATACGCAGTATTTT
TRBV30	few	TRBJ1-5	TRBD1	CAWSAGQGTGQPQHF	TGTGCCTGGAGTGCGGGACAGGGGACAGGACAGCCCCAGCATTTT
TRBV19	many	TRBJ1-5	.	CASSIKHRNQPQHF	TGTGCCAGTAGTATTAAGCATCGCAATCAGCCCCAGCATTTT
TRBV20-1	many	TRBJ1-2	.	CSAGRDPYGYTF	TGCAGTGCAGGCAGGGATCCCTATGGCTACACCTTC
TRBV6-5	many	TRBJ2-2	.	CASSYGRGTYTGELFF	TGTGCCAGCAGTTACGGCAGGGGCACGTACACCGGGGAGCTGTTTTTT
TRBV19	few	TRBJ1-5	.	CASSILKELSNQPQHF	TGTGCCAGTAGTATTTTAAAGGAACTTAGCAATCAGCCCCAGCATTTT
TRBV18	.	TRBJ1-1	.	CASSPSGGVTEAFF	TGTGCCAGCTCACCTAGTGGGGGGGTCACTGAAGCTTTCTTT
TRBV28	many	TRBJ2-7	TRBD2	CASSYKGGYYEQYF	TGTGCCAGCAGTTATAAGGGAGGGTACTACGAGCAGTACTTC
TRBV27	many	TRBJ2-7	.	CASSPWQGNYEQYF	TGTGCCAGCAGTCCCTGGCAGGGGAATTACGAGCAGTACTTC
TRBV5-1	few	TRBJ2-2	.	CASGLEYTGELFF	TGCGCCAGCGGTCTCGAATACACCGGGGAGCTGTTTTTT
TRBV4-2	few	TRBJ1-5	.	CASSQDEGGDQPQHF	TGTGCCAGCAGCCAAGACGAGGGGGGGGACCAGCCCCAGCATTTT
TRBV2	many	TRBJ1-2	.	CASSGTRGVGSNYGYTF	TGTGCCAGCAGTGGAACCAGGGGCGTGGGGTCAAACTATGGCTACACCTTC
TRBV20-1	many	TRBJ1-1	.	CSARWGASNTEAFF	TGCAGTGCTAGATGGGGGGCGTCGAACACTGAAGCTTTCTTT
TRBV6-5	many	TRBJ1-1	.	CASRPGLAPEAFF	TGTGCCAGCAGACCTGGGTTGGCGCCTGAAGCTTTCTTT
TRBV7-6	many	TRBJ2-7	.	CATRESPSYEQYF	TGTGCCACCAGAGAGTCCCCCTCCTACGAGCAGTACTTC
TRBV5-1	many	TRBJ1-1	.	CASSPAAANTEAFF	TGCGCCAGCAGCCCGGCGGCAGCGAACACTGAAGCTTTCTTT
TRBV6-1	.	TRBJ2-5	.	CASSDQGWRETQYF	TGCGCCAGCAGTGACCAGGGTTGGAGGGAGACCCAGTACTTC
TRBV20-1	many	TRBJ1-5	.	CSARGTGGYQPQHF	TGCAGTGCTAGAGGGACCGGGGGCTATCAGCCCCAGCATTTT
TRBV7-6	many	TRBJ2-2	TRBD2	CASSLGTSGETNTGELFF	TGTGCCAGCAGCTTAGGGACTAGCGGGGAGACGAACACCGGGGAGCTGTTTTTT
TRBV7-8	many	TRBJ1-2	.	CASSLGRGDYGYTF	TGTGCCAGCTCCCTAGGTCGGGGTGACTATGGCTACACCTTC
TRBV7-9	few	TRBJ1-1	.	CASSFGGQRNTEAFF	TGTGCCAGCAGCTTTGGGGGCCAGAGAAACACTGAAGCTTTCTTT
TRBV7-2	many	TRBJ1-2	TRBD1	CASRATGGYGYTF	TGTGCCAGCAGGGCGACAGGGGGGTATGGCTACACCTTC